These 24 T cell receptor beta chains originate from one sample sequenced in a study of cytomegalovirus exposure and HLA in healthy donors (dated by TCRdb to the late 2010s). Libraries were built with the immunoSEQ multiplex PCR assay. For the multiplex PCR, a mixture combining 60 forward primers for TCR Vbeta segments and 13 reverse primers for TCR Jbeta segments was used. This is the immuneACCESS table as TCRdb keeps it, with only in-frame sequences that have V and J called. A part of the clones is gone; compared with another copy, unresolved V genes explain less than half, and the rest is unexplained. A total of fewer than 200,000 clones appear in this sample, roughly 84% of them only once. The leading ten clones occupy around 2.1% of the sample. The sequenced sample consisted of PBMCs. The receptors stem from a man aged 18 to 29 in good health and CMV-seropositive.

V gene TRBV30 combines with J gene TRBJ2-7; D may be TRBD1 (5 bases). V lost 1 base, J lost 7 bases, and 14 bases lay in between. The CDR3 covers 13 residues. Germline V gives CDR1 GTSNPN, CDR2 SVGIG (reference sequence). The CDR3 sequence: CAWSDQGLGEQYF. The CDR3, as DNA: TGTGCCTGGAGTGACCAGGGATTAGGGGAGCAGTACTTC.

This clone was seen a handful of times. This rearrangement joins TRBV6-4 to TRBJ2-3, with 9 bases fitting TRBD1. The CDR3 covers 16 residues. Germline CDR1 MRHNA, CDR2 SNTAGT. Losses at the gene ends were 3 bases for V and 3 bases for J; bases not matched to a gene: 7. CDR3 in DNA: TGTGCCAGCAGTGAAGCCCCGGGACAGGGAACAGATACGCAGTATTTT. Residues: CASSEAPGQGTDTQYF.

This clone was observed once. The V gene is TRBV7-9, the J gene TRBJ1-1, with D hard to call. CDR3 size: 13 residues. Germline V gives CDR1 SEHNR, CDR2 FQNEAQ (reference sequence). Trimming took off 7 bases at V and 1 base at J, with 10 bases between the two ends. The CDR3 protein is CASTLGGNTEAFF. The CDR3 nucleotides are TGTGCCAGCACGCTTGGCGGGAACACTGAAGCTTTCTTT.

This clone occurred once. The chain combines TRBV14 with TRBJ1-1, with D tentatively TRBD1 (5 bases). Trimming stripped 2 bases from V and 2 bases from J, with 12 bases between. CDR1 SGHDN and CDR2 FVKESK come from the germline V gene. CDR3 size: 15 residues. The CDR3 nucleotides read TGTGCCAGCAGCCAAATTGGAGACAGCAACACTGAAGCTTTCTTT. The encoded protein is CASSQIGDSNTEAFF.

As concerns this clone: The same CDR3 arises from other DNA sequences in this sample as well. The chain has TRBV5-1 and TRBJ1-2; no reliable D call. There are 15 residues in the CDR3. The V end was cut by 0 bases, the J end by 0 bases, with 9 bases between. Germline V gene sequence: CDR1 SGHRS, CDR2 YFSETQ. The CDR3 sequence: CASSLDALSNYGYTF. CDR3 DNA: TGCGCCAGCAGCTTGGATGCGTTATCTAACTATGGCTACACCTTC.

V gene TRBV4-2 combines with J gene TRBJ2-5; D might be TRBD2 (6 bases). Deletions cut 0 bases from V and 5 bases from J, with 19 bases between. The germline gives CDR1 LGHNA, CDR2 YNFKEQ. The CDR3 has 17 residues. CDR3 protein: CASSQEGLEGFGETQYF. DNA of the CDR3: TGTGCCAGCAGCCAAGAAGGGCTGGAGGGGTTTGGGGAGACCCAGTACTTC.

Turning to this clone: Within the sample, other DNA sequences also encode this same CDR3. The chain joins TRBV20-1 to TRBJ2-3, with D maybe TRBD2 (5 bases). V was cut by 6 bases and J by 2 bases, with 6 bases left in between. The CDR3 spans 11 residues. CDR1 and CDR2 from the germline V gene are DFQATT and SNEGSKA (reference sequence). CDR3 loop: CSATNTDTQYF. CDR3 coding DNA: TGCAGTGCGACTAACACAGATACGCAGTATTTT.

This clone came up a few times. The chain carries TRBV1 and TRBJ1-5; whether TRBD1, the table's D call, matches the DNA was not checked. TRBV1 is tagged as a pseudogene. There are 15 residues in the CDR3. The CDR3 DNA reads as TGCACCAGCAGCCCGGACCGGACAGGGAGGCAGCCCCAGCATTTT. Its protein is CTSSPDRTGRQPQHF.

The chain links TRBV6-1 to TRBJ1-6, with 8 bases lining up with TRBD1. V lost 0 bases, J lost 1 base, and 5 bases stayed unmatched. Germline-derived CDR1 and CDR2 are MNHNS and SASEGT. The CDR3 is 18 amino acids. The DNA for the CDR3 is TGTGCCAGCAGTGAAGCTCGGACAGGGAGGTCCTATAATTCACCCCTCCACTTT. Residues: CASSEARTGRSYNSPLHF.

The table lists this clone with a count of one. The chain has TRBV7-8 and TRBJ2-3; D possibly corresponds to TRBD2 (5 bases). Germline V gene lookup returns CDR1 SGHVS and CDR2 FQNEAQ. Trimming removed 1 base from V and 2 bases from J, with 10 bases in between. This CDR3 is 15 amino acids long. CDR3 coding DNA: TGTGCCAGCAGCTTAGAGGGAGTTTTCACAGATACGCAGTATTTT. Encoded protein: CASSLEGVFTDTQYF.

The chain is built from TRBV10-2 and TRBJ2-7; TRBD2 matches at 8 bases. V lost 0 bases to trimming and J lost 4 bases; unmatched junction nucleotides: 5. CDR1 WSHSY and CDR2 SAAADI come from the germline V gene. The length of the CDR3 is 15 residues. CDR3 sequence (DNA): TGCGCCAGCAGTGAGTCCGACAGCGGGGGTTACGAGCAGTACTTC. It yields the protein CASSESDSGGYEQYF.

The gene calls are TRBV13 and TRBJ2-3; TRBD1 is a possible D gene (6 bases). V was clipped by 1 base and J by 0 bases, with 11 bases between them. Germline V gene lookup returns CDR1 PRHDT and CDR2 FYEKMQ (reference sequence). The CDR3 sequence is 16 residues long. The CDR3 here is CASSLARTASTDTQYF. Here the CDR3 DNA reads TGTGCCAGCAGCTTAGCCCGGACAGCTAGCACAGATACGCAGTATTTT.

V gene TRBV5-1 combines with J gene TRBJ2-3; no reliable D call. V gave up 0 bases and J gave up 2 bases, with 13 bases separating them. The CDR3 runs 16 residues. The V gene's germline CDR1 is SGHRS and CDR2 YFSETQ. Here the CDR3 reads CASSLALGVDTDTQYF. CDR3 DNA sequence: TGCGCCAGCAGCTTGGCCCTCGGTGTCGACACAGATACGCAGTATTTT.

The V and J genes are TRBV25-1 and TRBJ1-2, with 7 nucleotides matching TRBD1. Trimming at V came to 9 bases and at J to 5 bases, leaving 3 bases not matched to a gene. Germline CDR1 reads MGHDK; CDR2 reads SYGVNS. The CDR3 loop spans 11 amino acids. In DNA, the CDR3 is TGTGCCAGACAGGGGCCGTATGGCTACACCTTC. Translation gives CARQGPYGYTF.

The V call is TRBV27, the J call TRBJ1-1; a weak D match, TRBD1 (6 bases). Looked up from germline, CDR1 is MNHEY and CDR2 is SMNVEV (reference sequence). V gave up 7 bases and J gave up 8 bases, with 17 bases separating them. The length of the CDR3 is 13 residues. The CDR3, as DNA: TGTGCCAGCACCTCAGCAATAAGGGGGGAAGCTTTCTTT. Translated, it gives CASTSAIRGEAFF.

The V call is TRBV5-1, the J call TRBJ1-4, with TRBD1 identical over 9 bases. From germline, CDR1 is SGHRS and CDR2 YFSETQ. The CDR3 covers 14 residues. V was pared by 3 bases and J by 5 bases, with 2 bases of the junction left unmatched. The CDR3 bases are TGCGCCAGCAGCTCCGGGACAGGGAATGAAAAACTGTTTTTT. This gives the protein CASSSGTGNEKLFF.

The chain uses TRBV4-2 and TRBJ2-6; D ambiguous. V was clipped by 0 bases and J by 4 bases, with 10 bases between them. Germline assignment: CDR1 LGHNA and CDR2 YNFKEQ. This CDR3 comprises 16 residues. CDR3 in DNA: TGTGCCAGCAGCCAAGATGGCTCACCGGGGGCCAACGTCCTGACTTTC. Amino acids: CASSQDGSPGANVLTF.

V usage is TRBV5-1 and J usage is TRBJ1-1, with 7 bases lining up with TRBD1. The germline V gene has CDR1 SGHRS and CDR2 YFSETQ. The length of the CDR3 is 16 residues. With V trimmed by 4 bases and J by 0 bases, 9 bases remained unmatched. The CDR3 sequence is CASSIAGGPVNTEAFF. The DNA for the CDR3 is TGCGCCAGCAGCATTGCAGGGGGACCGGTGAACACTGAAGCTTTCTTT.

This rearrangement joins TRBV30 to TRBJ2-5; 12 bases match TRBD1. The end of the DNA aligns better with TRBJ2-7, so the J call may be wrong. This CDR3 has 13 amino acids. Germline V CDR1 and CDR2: GTSNPN, SVGIG (reference sequence). Written as DNA, the CDR3 is TGTGCCTGGAGCGGGACAGGGGGCAACGAGCAGTACTTC. Translated: CAWSGTGGNEQYF.

CDR3 nucleotide sequence: TGTGCCAGCAGTGACTCAGCTGCGGCTAGCGGGGCCTACAATGAGCAGTTCTTC. Its protein product is CASSDSAAASGAYNEQFF. The chain has TRBV6-4 and TRBJ2-1; 9 nucleotides match TRBD2. Germline CDR1 reads MRHNA; CDR2 reads SNTAGT. The CDR3 runs 18 residues. V gave up 0 bases and J gave up 2 bases; unmatched junction bases: 8.

The V and J genes are TRBV27 and TRBJ2-7; a weak D match, TRBD2 (5 bases). The CDR3 runs to 17 residues. V was clipped by 2 bases and J by 2 bases, with 19 bases between them. Germline V gene lookup returns CDR1 MNHEY and CDR2 SMNVEV (reference sequence). The CDR3 here is CASSLMGELGSTYEQYF. The CDR3 DNA reads as TGTGCCAGCAGTTTAATGGGAGAGCTGGGATCGACCTACGAGCAGTACTTC.

CDR3 bases: TGTGCTAGTGGCTCCCAGGGGACGGTGTACTTC. Its translation is CASGSQGTVYF. The chain recombines TRBV12-5 with TRBJ2-5; TRBD1 might be the D (6 bases). The V and J ends lost 6 bases and 13 bases respectively, with 15 bases between them. This CDR3 is built from 11 residues. The germline V gene has CDR1 LGHNT and CDR2 FRNRAP.

The chain has TRBV15 and TRBJ1-5, with 10 bases fitting TRBD1. V shed 4 bases, J shed 6 bases, and the junction held 6 bases outside the gene matches. Germline V CDR1 and CDR2: LNHNV, YYDKDF (reference sequence). CDR3 length: 15 amino acids. CDR3: CATSTDRGPGQPQHF. Here the CDR3 DNA reads TGTGCCACCAGCACCGACAGGGGGCCAGGTCAGCCCCAGCATTTT.

This chain connects TRBV7-3 to TRBJ2-3, with TRBD2 matching over 13 bases. The J segment lost 7 bases and the V segment lost 6 bases, leaving 7 bases of the junction unmatched. The germline V gene has CDR1 SGHTA and CDR2 FQGTGA. The CDR3 spans 15 residues. Written as DNA, the CDR3 is TGTGCCAGCAGTTCACTAGCGGGGGGGTCACATACGCAGTATTTT. Translated: CASSSLAGGSHTQYF.